The 27 T cell receptor beta chains below come from one sample, sequenced in a study of identical twins (TCRdb year 2016). To prepare the library, 5' RACE was applied. The instrument was an Illumina HiSeq 2000. TCRdb trimmed public reads at Q25 via fastp, called clones via MiXCR and kept in-frame beta chains. Rows are combined by CDR3 protein, so each entry shows the most common genes and DNA. This sample holds fewer than 500,000 distinct CDR3 sequences; roughly an eighth were observed only once. Jointly, the top ten make up approximately 1% of the sample. These data also featured in a second study, about yellow fever vaccine responses in identical twins.

The source material was CD4+ T cells sorted from blood. All receptors derive from a woman aged 18-29 years in good health.

This clonotype was detected a few times. This chain links TRBV20-1 with TRBJ2-1, with 10 bases that match TRBD2. The CDR3 consists of 15 residues. V gave up 3 bases and J gave up 7 bases; unmatched junction bases: 9. In germline, CDR1 is DFQATT, CDR2 SNEGSKA (reference sequence). The CDR3 nucleotides are TGCAGTGCTAGGGGGAGCGGGAGGGAAAGAAATGAGCAGTTCTTC. The encoded protein is CSARGSGRERNEQFF.

The chain carries TRBV28 and TRBJ2-3; the D gene could be TRBD1 or TRBD2 (6 bases each). Trimming took off 4 bases at V and 3 bases at J, with 14 bases between the two ends. Per the germline V gene, CDR1 is MDHEN and CDR2 is SYDVKM. This CDR3 is built from 15 residues. This CDR3 is CASSSTRGGTDTQYF. As DNA, the CDR3 is TGTGCCAGCAGTTCGACTAGAGGGGGAACAGATACGCAGTATTTT.

The chain recombines TRBV12-3 or TRBV12-4 with TRBJ1-2, with 8 bases matching TRBD1. The CDR3 contains 16 residues. V was clipped by 7 bases and J by 4 bases; unmatched bases: 14. CDR3 sequence reads: CASTRALTGDFYGYTF. The CDR3 DNA sequence: TGTGCCAGCACCAGGGCTCTGACAGGGGACTTCTATGGCTACACCTTC.

This clonotype was seen a few times. Here the CDR3 DNA reads TGTGCCAGCAGCTTAGACCCGGACAGGCCCAATGAGCAGTTCTTC. This codes for CASSLDPDRPNEQFF. The chain recombines TRBV11-2 with TRBJ2-1; 7 nucleotides line up with TRBD1. This CDR3 spans 15 amino acids. Trimming removed 0 bases from V and 6 bases from J; junction bases left unmatched: 5. Germline-derived CDR1 and CDR2 are SGHAT and FQNNGV.

The V gene is TRBV6-2 or TRBV6-3, the J gene TRBJ2-7; D possibly corresponds to TRBD2 (6 bases). V lost 7 bases to trimming and J lost 2 bases, with 15 bases between them. Germline values: CDR1 MNHEY, CDR2 SVGEGT. This CDR3 has 14 amino acids. The CDR3 spells CASNLGGSAYEQYF. The CDR3, as DNA: TGTGCCAGCAACCTAGGAGGGTCCGCCTACGAGCAGTACTTC.

The table lists this clonotype with a few counts. The genes are TRBV29-1 and TRBJ2-6; no reliable D call. The V end lost 6 bases, the J end lost 0 bases, and 21 bases lay between the germline ends. Germline CDR1 SQVTM, CDR2 ANQGSEA. This CDR3 has 18 amino acids. CDR3 loop: CSVLFLDQFTSGANVLTF. The CDR3 DNA is TGCAGCGTGCTCTTTTTGGACCAATTTACCTCTGGGGCCAACGTCCTGACTTTC.

This rearrangement joins TRBV6-1 to TRBJ1-4; the D gene is possibly TRBD1 (6 bases). The CDR3 is 14 residues long. V dropped 7 bases and J dropped 8 bases, with 17 bases sitting between them. CDR1 and CDR2 (germline): MNHNS, SASEGT. The CDR3 reads CASNQRGAEEKLFF. CDR3 DNA sequence: TGTGCCAGCAATCAGCGGGGGGCAGAGGAAAAACTGTTTTTT.

This clonotype was recorded many times. The chain joins TRBV12-3 or TRBV12-4 to TRBJ2-1, with D uncertain. This CDR3 is 16 amino acids long. Trimming took 5 bases from V and 0 from J, leaving 14 bases between them. Here the CDR3 reads CASSPLAVSSYNEQFF. CDR3 sequence (DNA): TGTGCCAGCAGTCCTCTGGCGGTTAGCTCCTACAATGAGCAGTTCTTC.

This clonotype was observed a few times. J is TRBJ1-1 and V is TRBV10-3; D is perhaps TRBD1 (5 bases). The V end was cut by 1 base, the J end by 5 bases, with 17 bases between. CDR3 length equals 16 residues. CDR1 is ENHRY, CDR2 SYGVKD, per germline. The CDR3 DNA reads as TGTGCCATCAGTGAGTTCGGAGGCAGGGTAGGGACTGAAGCTTTCTTT. This translates into CAISEFGGRVGTEAFF.

In this sample, this clonotype turned up many times. The chain is built from TRBV12-3 or TRBV12-4 and TRBJ2-1, with D tentatively TRBD1 or TRBD2 (7 bases each). The V end lost 3 bases, the J end lost 6 bases, and 12 bases lay between the germline ends. This CDR3 comprises 14 residues. The CDR3 protein is CASSFRGGSNEQFF. In nucleotides, the CDR3 is TGTGCCAGCAGTTTCAGGGGGGGTAGCAATGAGCAGTTCTTC.

The chain carries TRBV15 and TRBJ2-3, with 7 bases matching TRBD2. CDR1 LNHNV and CDR2 YYDKDF come from the germline V gene (reference sequence). J gave up 3 bases and V 1 base, and 7 bases lay outside the gene matches. The CDR3 covers 16 residues. CDR3 sequence: CATSRGDYRFTDTQYF. CDR3 sequence (DNA): TGTGCCACCAGCAGAGGGGACTACCGGTTTACAGATACGCAGTATTTT.

This clonotype was detected many times. The chain links TRBV28 to TRBJ2-2, with D possibly TRBD2 on 6 matching bases. The ends were cut back, 6 bases at V and 4 bases at J, with 15 bases in the middle. CDR3 length equals 15 residues. Germline CDR1 and CDR2: MDHEN and SYDVKM. Here the CDR3 reads CASRLRRLVTGELFF. The DNA for the CDR3 is TGTGCCAGCAGACTGAGAAGACTAGTCACCGGGGAGCTGTTTTTT.

This clonotype showed up many times. The rearrangement links TRBV6-2 or TRBV6-3 to TRBJ2-7; the match to TRBD1 covers 7 bases. The V gene's germline CDR1 is MNHEY and CDR2 SVGEGT. The ends lost 7 bases at V and 3 bases at J; junction bases unmatched: 12. CDR3 length equals 15 residues. The CDR3 protein is CASISQTGQGYEQYF. The CDR3 bases are TGTGCCAGCATCTCCCAGACAGGGCAAGGCTACGAGCAGTACTTC.

The rearrangement joins TRBV6-1 to TRBJ1-1, with TRBD1 matching over 8 bases. This CDR3 has 14 residues. Germline CDR1 is MNHNS and CDR2 is SASEGT. Trimming took 6 bases from V and 6 from J; bases not matched to a gene: 9. The CDR3 nucleotides read TGTGCCAGCAGGACAGGGGAGTCCCGGCCTGAAGCTTTCTTT. Protein product: CASRTGESRPEAFF.

This clonotype was counted a few times. V usage is TRBV4-2 and J usage is TRBJ2-1; 9 nucleotides agree with TRBD2. The CDR3 sequence is 16 residues long. V lost 4 bases, J lost 2 bases, and 6 bases stayed unmatched. Germline V gives CDR1 LGHNA, CDR2 YNFKEQ. Here the CDR3 DNA reads TGTGCCAGCAGCCTCCATAGCGGGGGAACCTACAATGAGCAGTTCTTC. This translates into CASSLHSGGTYNEQFF.

On this clonotype itself: Its ends do not fully match the called genes, so a read error is possible. The rearrangement links TRBV11-1 to TRBJ2-1; unclear D gene. This CDR3 contains 18 residues. The germline V gene has CDR1 SGHAT and CDR2 FQDESV (reference sequence). For the CDR3, the DNA is TGTGCCAGCAGCTTAGCGTTTTTGCGAGCGAACTCCCACAATGAGCAGTTCTTC. This codes for CASSLAFLRANSHNEQFF. The full variable domain, its missing parts supplied by reference TRBV11-1 and TRBJ2-1, is EAEVAQSPRYKITEKSQAVAFWCDPISGHATLYWYRQILGQGPELLVQFQDESVVDDSQLPKDRFSAERLKGVDSTLKIQPAELGDSAMYLCASSLAFLRANSHNEQFFGPGTRLTVL.

The chain joins TRBV28 to TRBJ2-7, with 11 bases that match TRBD1. The CDR3 runs 15 residues. Germline trimming cut 6 bases from V and 5 bases from J; bases unmatched to any gene: 9. Per germline, CDR1 MDHEN and CDR2 SYDVKM. CDR3 loop: CASREGQGAIHEQYF. As DNA, the CDR3 is TGTGCCAGCAGGGAAGGACAGGGGGCGATCCACGAGCAGTACTTC.

This clonotype was observed a few times. The chain is built from TRBV20-1 and TRBJ2-2, with D unclear. The V end lost 0 bases, the J end lost 3 bases, and 20 bases lay between the germline ends. The CDR3 contains 18 residues. Germline CDR1 reads DFQATT; CDR2 reads SNEGSKA (reference sequence). The CDR3 region has the DNA TGCAGTGCTAGAGAACCCAATGTGGTGGGCCGATACACCGGGGAGCTGTTTTTT. Protein: CSAREPNVVGRYTGELFF.

This clonotype was detected a few times. The J gene is TRBJ2-1, the V gene TRBV15, with 8 nucleotides matching TRBD1. The germline gives CDR1 LNHNV, CDR2 YYDKDF (reference sequence). This CDR3 spans 16 amino acids. J gave up 4 bases and V 5 bases, and 10 bases lay outside the gene matches. DNA of the CDR3: TGTGCCACCAGCGGCGGGACAGGTTACTCTTACAATGAGCAGTTCTTC. It translates to CATSGGTGYSYNEQFF.

The chain couples TRBV5-1 to TRBJ2-4; 7 bases fit TRBD2. V lost 3 bases, J lost 1 base, and 13 bases stayed unmatched. The CDR3 consists of 18 residues. Germline V gene data show CDR1 as SGHRS and CDR2 as YFSETQ. In nucleotides, the CDR3 is TGCGCCAGCAGCTCAGACTCGCGGGGGATTGTGGCCAAAAACATTCAGTACTTC. This sequence encodes CASSSDSRGIVAKNIQYF. Together with reference TRBV5-1 and TRBJ2-4, the CDR3 gives the full variable domain: KAGVTQTPRYLIKTRGQQVTLSCSPISGHRSVSWYQQTPGQGLQFLFEYFSETQRNKGNFPGRFSGRQFSNSRSEMNVSTLELGDSALYLCASSSDSRGIVAKNIQYFGAGTRLSVL.

V is TRBV20-1 and J is TRBJ2-7; TRBD1 is a possible D gene (5 bases). Germline V lookup: CDR1 DFQATT, CDR2 SNEGSKA (reference sequence). V was clipped by 3 bases and J by 5 bases, with 11 bases between them. CDR3 length equals 12 residues. CDR3 nucleotides: TGCAGTGCTAGGCAGGGAATTAACGAGCAGTACTTC. Encoded protein: CSARQGINEQYF.

The chain recombines TRBV29-1 with TRBJ2-3, with 12 bases lining up with TRBD1. The trim removed 4 bases at V and 6 bases at J, leaving 8 bases unmatched. The CDR3 length is 15 residues. From germline, CDR1 is SQVTM and CDR2 ANQGSEA. CDR3 protein: CSVAMWDRGHDTQYF. In nucleotides, the CDR3 is TGCAGCGTTGCTATGTGGGACAGGGGGCATGATACGCAGTATTTT.

V usage is TRBV30 and J usage is TRBJ2-2; 7 bases agree with TRBD1. This CDR3 spans 14 amino acids. CDR1 and CDR2 (germline): GTSNPN, SVGIG (reference sequence). Losses at the gene ends were 7 bases for V and 5 bases for J; bases not matched to a gene: 10. CDR3 in DNA: TGTGCCTTGAGAACAGGGGTTGAGACCGGGGAGCTGTTTTTT. It encodes CALRTGVETGELFF.

This clonotype was detected a few times. The chain is built from TRBV5-1 and TRBJ2-5, with TRBD2 matching over 14 bases. Trimming cost V 1 base and J 3 bases; bases outside gene matches: 8. CDR3 length equals 18 residues. Germline assignment: CDR1 SGHRS and CDR2 YFSETQ. The CDR3 bases are TGCGCCAGCAGCTTGTTATTTCCGGGACTAGCGGGGGAAGAGACCCAGTACTTC. Protein sequence: CASSLLFPGLAGEETQYF.

This clonotype was picked up a small number of times. This sequence joins TRBV24-1 and TRBJ2-1; 8 nucleotides agree with TRBD2. The CDR3 length is 17 residues. Trimming removed 4 bases from V and 1 base from J; junction bases left unmatched: 8. CDR1 is KGHDR, CDR2 SFDVKD, per germline. For the CDR3, the DNA is TGTGCCACCAGTGACACCACGGGACTAGGTTCCTACAATGAGCAGTTCTTC. Protein product: CATSDTTGLGSYNEQFF.

This clonotype was detected ten times or more. The chain employs TRBV2 and TRBJ2-1; D not certain. The CDR3 totals 11 residues. The V and J ends lost 8 bases and 5 bases respectively, with 7 bases between them. Germline CDR1 and CDR2: SNHLY and FYNNEI. The CDR3 reads CASGRNNEQFF. Written as DNA, the CDR3 is TGTGCCAGCGGGCGAAACAATGAGCAGTTCTTC.

The V gene is TRBV28, the J gene TRBJ2-5; D perhaps matches TRBD2 (6 bases). The germline V and J ends were trimmed by 4 bases and 1 base, with 13 bases remaining between them. CDR1 and CDR2 from the germline V gene are MDHEN and SYDVKM. The CDR3 extends over 15 amino acids. In DNA, the CDR3 is TGTGCCAGCAGTTCAGGGACTCTAAGCCAAGAGACCCAGTACTTC. As protein: CASSSGTLSQETQYF.